These T cell receptor beta chains were read from a single sample in a study of PD-1 blockade in classical Hodgkin lymphoma. Repertoires were generated with immunoSEQ multiplex PCR, while TCRdb's copy carries only in-frame clones and drops some. The profile shows tens of thousands of clones, about two thirds of them singletons. Here the sequenced sample was peripheral blood mononuclear cells (PBMCs), taken at baseline. The receptors here all came from a human donor with classical Hodgkin lymphoma. The CDR3 runs from the conserved cysteine through the conserved F or W. Each record gives: CDR3 DNA, CDR3 protein, clone size, D gene, V gene, J gene. D genes are given only for firm matches. Where a row states a size, it is once, few, many or the class of an expanded clone; other rows omit it.

TGTGCCAGCAGCCCTCTAGGACAGGGTACCTACGAGCAGTACTTC	CASSPLGQGTYEQYF	NA	TRBD1	TRBV9	TRBJ2-7
TGTGCCAGCAGCCGGAAGACCGGGGAGCTGTTTTTT	CASSRKTGELFF	NA	NA	TRBV11-1	TRBJ2-2
TGTGCCAGCTCACTCACAGCCGGGACAGCCCAAGAGACCCAGTACTTC	CASSLTAGTAQETQYF	once	TRBD1	TRBV18	TRBJ2-5
TGTGCCAGCCGAGACAGGCTCTACAATGAGCAGTTCTTC	CASRDRLYNEQFF	few	NA	TRBV6-5	TRBJ2-1
TGTGCCAGCAGCCCGACAGGGGGTCGCGATACGCAGTATTTT	CASSPTGGRDTQYF	NA	TRBD1	TRBV9	TRBJ2-3
TGTGCCAGCACCCCCGGGGCGGTGAACACTGAAGCTTTCTTT	CASTPGAVNTEAFF	few	NA	TRBV28	TRBJ1-1
TGCGCCAGTAGGACAGAGAACACCGGGGAGCTGTTTTTT	CASRTENTGELFF	NA	NA	TRBV5-1	TRBJ2-2
TGTGCCAGCATTCGAGCCGGTTCCTCCTACGAGCAGTACTTC	CASIRAGSSYEQYF	NA	NA	TRBV28	TRBJ2-7
TGCGCCAGCAGCTTTGGCTGGGGCTTAAACTATGGCTACACCTTC	CASSFGWGLNYGYTF	NA	NA	TRBV5-1	TRBJ1-2
TGTGCCAGTAGCCTCTTTCCAGTGTTTGGTCTAGTATCACCCCTCCACTTT	CASSLFPVFGLVSPLHF	NA	NA	TRBV19	TRBJ1-6
TGTGCCAGCAGTTTGTACAGGATGACCTACGAGCAGTACTTC	CASSLYRMTYEQYF	NA	NA	TRBV27	TRBJ2-7
TGTGCCAGCAGTTTTAAAGGAGGCGAGCAGTACTTC	CASSFKGGEQYF	few	NA	TRBV27	TRBJ2-7
TGTGCCAGCAGCTACCCCCCGGGGGGTCTGATGACTGAAGCTTTCTTT	CASSYPPGGLMTEAFF	NA	NA	TRBV7-8	TRBJ1-1
TGTGCCAGCAGTTTAACTCCGTCTTGGACGCACGAGCAGTACTTC	CASSLTPSWTHEQYF	NA	NA	TRBV27	TRBJ2-7
TGTGCCAGTACCCCGCCAGGGAGTCCGACTGGGGCCAACGTCCTGACTTTC	CASTPPGSPTGANVLTF	NA	NA	TRBV19	TRBJ2-6
TGTGCCAGCAGTAACTACTACGAGCAGTACTTC	CASSNYYEQYF	few	NA	TRBV27	TRBJ2-7
TGCGCCAGCAGCCACTACAGGGAGATGGGCGGGGAGCTGTTTTTT	CASSHYREMGGELFF	NA	NA	TRBV4-3	TRBJ2-2
TGTGCCAGCAGTTTATCGGCAGGTAGCTCCTACGAGCAGTACTTC	CASSLSAGSSYEQYF	NA	NA	TRBV28	TRBJ2-7
TGTGCCAGCAGCCTTTTGCCCAGGGAGAGTAAAGGCACTGGGGCCAACGTCCTGACTTTC	CASSLLPRESKGTGANVLTF	NA	NA	TRBV14	TRBJ2-6
TGCAGCGCCGACCGGGACAGCCCCTACGAGCAGTACTTC	CSADRDSPYEQYF	NA	TRBD1	TRBV29-1	TRBJ2-7
TGTGCCAGCAGCCCCGGACAGGACTATGGCTACACCTTC	CASSPGQDYGYTF	once	TRBD1	TRBV11-2	TRBJ1-2
TGTGCCAGCAGCCTACGAGCGGGGGGGCTCTACAATGAGCAGTTCTTC	CASSLRAGGLYNEQFF	NA	TRBD2	TRBV7-7	TRBJ2-1
TGTGCCAGCTCACCACGGCCCAATGAGCAGTTCTTC	CASSPRPNEQFF	NA	NA	TRBV18	TRBJ2-1
TGCGCCAGCAGCTTGGTTCCTGGGACAGGGGTCGATACGCAGTATTTT	CASSLVPGTGVDTQYF	NA	TRBD1	TRBV5-1	TRBJ2-3
TGTGCCAGCAGTTTCAGGACCGTTTTGAGCTCCTACAATGAGCAGTTCTTC	CASSFRTVLSSYNEQFF	NA	NA	TRBV28	TRBJ2-1
TGTGCCAGCAGTGAAGCTGAAGGGTCGGGGAACTATGGCTACACCTTC	CASSEAEGSGNYGYTF	NA	NA	TRBV6-1	TRBJ1-2
TGTGCCAGCAGTTACTCGAAACAGAATGAAGCTTTCTTT	CASSYSKQNEAFF	NA	NA	TRBV6-5	TRBJ1-1
TGTGCCAGCAGCCCCTGGGGGGGAAGAGAGACCCAGTACTTC	CASSPWGGRETQYF	few	TRBD2	TRBV9	TRBJ2-5
TGCAGCGTTAAATTTACCTCTCAGTATTTT	CSVKFTSQYF	NA	NA	TRBV29-1	TRBJ2-3
TGTGCCAGTAGCACAATCGGGCCCTATGGCTACACCTTC	CASSTIGPYGYTF	NA	NA	TRBV19	TRBJ1-2
TGTGCCAGTCGGAGAGACACTACGAACACTGAAGCTTTCTTT	CASRRDTTNTEAFF	few	NA	TRBV19	TRBJ1-1
TGTGCCAGTAGTATAGGCCCAGCGGAGTCCTACGAGCAGTACTTC	CASSIGPAESYEQYF	NA	NA	TRBV19	TRBJ2-7
TGTGCCAGCAGCTTTAGACTAGCGGGTCGGGAGACCCAGTACTTC	CASSFRLAGRETQYF	NA	TRBD2	TRBV5-6	TRBJ2-5
TGTGCCAGCAGCAATTTCAACGAGGGGAAAGAGACCCAGTACTTC	CASSNFNEGKETQYF	NA	NA	TRBV7-9	TRBJ2-5
TGTGCCAGCAGCCCCGACATATACACCGGGGAGCTGTTTTTT	CASSPDIYTGELFF	NA	NA	TRBV6-5	TRBJ2-2
TGCGCCAGCAGTGAGGTTCGGCAGGAGCAGTTCTTC	CASSEVRQEQFF	NA	NA	TRBV10-2	TRBJ2-1
TGTGCCAGCAGTTTTGGGACTTTACCCTACAATGAGCAGTTCTTC	CASSFGTLPYNEQFF	once	NA	TRBV6-5	TRBJ2-1
TGTGCCAGCAGTCAGACCTACGAGCAGTACTTC	CASSQTYEQYF	NA	NA	TRBV2	TRBJ2-7
TGTGCCAGCTTGGGGGACAGCGGTTACGAGCAGTACTTC	CASLGDSGYEQYF	NA	TRBD1	TRBV6-5	TRBJ2-7
TGTGCCAGCAGTTCCAGATTTGGCGAGCAGTACTTC	CASSSRFGEQYF	NA	NA	TRBV27	TRBJ2-7
TGTGCCATCACCAAGAAAGAGGGGACAGCTGGGGTGAACACCGGGGAGCTGTTTTTT	CAITKKEGTAGVNTGELFF	NA	TRBD1	TRBV10-3	TRBJ2-2
TGTGCCAGCAGTGAATTAAATTTATCGGGGGGAAGTGCAGATACGCAGTATTTT	CASSELNLSGGSADTQYF	NA	TRBD2	TRBV25-1	TRBJ2-3
TGTGCCAGCAGTCTCCTAACCGCGGGAGGGCCTTTCTCCTACAATGAGCAGTTCTTC	CASSLLTAGGPFSYNEQFF	NA	TRBD2	TRBV27	TRBJ2-1
TGTGCCAGCAGCCAAGCCCTCTTTTTCGAGCAGTACTTC	CASSQALFFEQYF	few	NA	TRBV4-2	TRBJ2-7